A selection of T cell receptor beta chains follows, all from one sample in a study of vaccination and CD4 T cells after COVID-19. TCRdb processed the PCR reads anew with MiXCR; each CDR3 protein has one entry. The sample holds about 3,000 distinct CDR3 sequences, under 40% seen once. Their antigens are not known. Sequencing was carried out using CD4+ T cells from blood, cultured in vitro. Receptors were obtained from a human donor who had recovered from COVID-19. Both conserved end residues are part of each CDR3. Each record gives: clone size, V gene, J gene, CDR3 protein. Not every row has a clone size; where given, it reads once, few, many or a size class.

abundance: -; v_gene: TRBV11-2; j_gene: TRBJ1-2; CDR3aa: CASSEGGYGYTF
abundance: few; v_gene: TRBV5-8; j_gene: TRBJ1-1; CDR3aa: CASSLRGPNFEAFF
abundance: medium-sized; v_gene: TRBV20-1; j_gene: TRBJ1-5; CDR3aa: CSATDSPYSNQPQHF
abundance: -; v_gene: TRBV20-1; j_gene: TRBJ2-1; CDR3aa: CSAMGASDPSDNNEQFF
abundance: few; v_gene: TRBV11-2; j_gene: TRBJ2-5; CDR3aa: CASSFGGRLQETQYF
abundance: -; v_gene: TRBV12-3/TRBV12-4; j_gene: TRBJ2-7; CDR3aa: CASSGSFTYEQYF
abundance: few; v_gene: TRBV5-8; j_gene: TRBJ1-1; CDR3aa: CATPPLVGYRAEAFF
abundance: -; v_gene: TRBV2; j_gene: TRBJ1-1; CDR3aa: CASSEQGFEAEAFF
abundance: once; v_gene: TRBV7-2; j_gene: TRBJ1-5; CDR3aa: CASSLRSGNGRPQHF
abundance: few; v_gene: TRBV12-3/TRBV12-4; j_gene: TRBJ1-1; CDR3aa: CASSLVRRGTEAFF
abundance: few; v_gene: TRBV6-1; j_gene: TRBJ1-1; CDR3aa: CASSVTGQGAEAFF
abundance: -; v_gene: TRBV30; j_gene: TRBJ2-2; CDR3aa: CAWSPGGPGELFF
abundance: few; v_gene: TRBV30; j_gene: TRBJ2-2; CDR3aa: CAEGGYNTGELFF
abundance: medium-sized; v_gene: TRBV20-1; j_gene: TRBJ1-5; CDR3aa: CSARDLFGRESQPQHF
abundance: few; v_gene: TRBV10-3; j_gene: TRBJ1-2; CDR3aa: CATTRGSSQYGPNYGYTF
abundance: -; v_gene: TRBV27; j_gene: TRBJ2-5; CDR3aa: CASSSNPGETQYF
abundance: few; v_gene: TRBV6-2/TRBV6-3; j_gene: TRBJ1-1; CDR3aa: CASSYAEGALAEAFF
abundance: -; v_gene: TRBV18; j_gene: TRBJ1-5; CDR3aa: CASSLQGGSNQPQHF
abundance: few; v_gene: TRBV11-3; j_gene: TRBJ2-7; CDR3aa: CASSFEGREGEQYF
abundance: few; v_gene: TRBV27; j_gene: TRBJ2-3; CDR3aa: CASRRVGHLLTDTQYF
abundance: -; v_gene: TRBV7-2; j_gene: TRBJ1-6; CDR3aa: CASSPHTGGDSPLHF
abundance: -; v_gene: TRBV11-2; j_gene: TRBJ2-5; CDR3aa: CASSLMARLTQETQYF
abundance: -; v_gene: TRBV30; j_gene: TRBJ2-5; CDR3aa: CAWNPTAGETQYF
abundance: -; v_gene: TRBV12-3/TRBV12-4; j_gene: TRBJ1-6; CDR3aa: CASSPVLYNSPLHF
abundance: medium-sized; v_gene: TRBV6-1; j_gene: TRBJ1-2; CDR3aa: CASTRTGEAYGYTF
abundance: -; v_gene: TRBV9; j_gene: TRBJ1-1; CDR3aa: CASSAGQGGTEAFF
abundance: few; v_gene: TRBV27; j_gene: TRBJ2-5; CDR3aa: CASSPIRLERDQETQYF
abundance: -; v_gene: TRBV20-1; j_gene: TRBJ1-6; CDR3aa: CSANRESSYNSPLHF